One sample yielded the 30 T cell receptor beta chains listed below, sequenced in a study of control samples from healthy donors and cancer patients. Generated by immunoSEQ multiplex PCR, the TCRdb table keeps only in-frame clones and is missing some. The sample lists approximately 120,000 clones; roughly 90% were seen once. Input material: blood. The receptors derive from a woman aged 45-59 years in good health.

This clone appeared a few times. The gene calls are TRBV4-1 and TRBJ2-3; TRBD1 agrees at 9 bases. V trimming: 4 bases; J trimming: 0 bases; junction bases outside the gene matches: 5. Germline CDR1 reads MGHRA; CDR2 reads YSYEKL. This CDR3 is 16 amino acids long. The CDR3 nucleotides read TGCGCCAGCAGCCCGTTGGACAGGGGAAGCACAGATACGCAGTATTTT. Its translation is CASSPLDRGSTDTQYF.

The rearrangement links TRBV6-2 or TRBV6-3 to TRBJ1-1; the match to TRBD1 covers 7 bases. From germline, CDR1 is MNHEY and CDR2 SVGEGT. The CDR3 runs 13 residues. V trimming: 4 bases; J trimming: 4 bases; junction bases outside the gene matches: 3. The CDR3 loop reads CASSSNRGTEAFF. The CDR3 DNA is TGTGCCAGCAGTTCCAACAGGGGCACTGAAGCTTTCTTT.

V gene TRBV14 combines with J gene TRBJ2-3; D is perhaps TRBD1 (6 bases). This CDR3 is built from 14 residues. The V end lost 3 bases, the J end lost 2 bases, and 9 bases lay between the germline ends. The germline V gene has CDR1 SGHDN and CDR2 FVKESK. DNA for the CDR3: TGTGCCAGCAGCCAGAGACAGGTCACAGATACGCAGTATTTT. Translated: CASSQRQVTDTQYF.

The chain links TRBV7-9 to TRBJ2-3; D not resolved. The V end was cut by 5 bases, the J end by 0 bases, with 9 bases between. Looked up from germline, CDR1 is SEHNR and CDR2 is FQNEAQ (reference sequence). The CDR3 has 14 amino acids. The CDR3 DNA sequence: TGTGCCAGCAGCCCTCCAGCCAGCACAGATACGCAGTATTTT. It yields the protein CASSPPASTDTQYF.

This clone was picked up a small number of times. The chain employs TRBV19 and TRBJ2-3; the match to TRBD2 covers 8 bases. The V gene end was trimmed by 7 bases and the J gene end by 5 bases; junction bases not matched to a gene: 11. The CDR3 spans 15 residues. CDR1 and CDR2 (germline): LNHDA, SQIVND (reference sequence). The CDR3 here is CASKKGQRGIDTQYF. CDR3 coding DNA: TGTGCCAGTAAAAAAGGCCAGCGGGGGATAGATACGCAGTATTTT. Drawing the rest from reference TRBV19 and TRBJ2-3, the complete variable domain is DGGITQSPKYLFRKEGQNVTLSCEQNLNHDAMYWYRQDPGQGLRLIYYSQIVNDFQKGDIAEGYSVSREKKESFPLTVTSAQKNPTAFYLCASKKGQRGIDTQYFGPGTRLTVL.

The gene calls are TRBV6-5 and TRBJ1-2; tentative D call: TRBD1 (5 bases). The germline V gene encodes CDR1 MNHEY and CDR2 SVGAGI. The V gene lost 6 bases and the J gene lost 8 bases, with 19 bases spanning the gap. This CDR3 has 14 amino acids. Here the CDR3 reads CASSWSGAGSGYTF. Here the CDR3 DNA reads TGTGCCAGCAGCTGGAGCGGGGCAGGGTCCGGCTACACCTTC.

V usage is TRBV4-1 and J usage is TRBJ1-2; D is undetermined. There are 11 residues in the CDR3. Germline-derived CDR1 and CDR2 are MGHRA and YSYEKL. V was cut by 1 base and J by 5 bases, with 2 bases left in between. The CDR3 spells CASSQAYGYTF. The CDR3 bases are TGCGCCAGCAGCCAAGCATATGGCTACACCTTC.

The rearrangement joins TRBV30 to TRBJ2-1; 11 bases line up with TRBD2. CDR3 length: 15 residues. Germline CDR1 reads GTSNPN; CDR2 reads SVGIG (reference sequence). Trimming at V came to 3 bases and at J to 3 bases, leaving 4 bases not matched to a gene. CDR3 amino acids: CAWRVGTSGYNEQFF. The CDR3 DNA reads TGTGCCTGGAGAGTTGGGACTAGCGGCTACAATGAGCAGTTCTTC.

The V call is TRBV27, the J call TRBJ1-2; perhaps TRBD1 as D (5 bases). CDR3 size: 12 residues. Germline loops: CDR1 MNHEY, CDR2 SMNVEV (reference sequence). Deletions cut 4 bases from V and 4 bases from J, with 7 bases between. The CDR3 protein is CASSSGGYGYTF. CDR3 sequence (DNA): TGTGCCAGCAGTTCCGGGGGCTATGGCTACACCTTC.

CDR3 residues: CASSQGETPSYEQYF. The CDR3 coding sequence is TGTGCCAGCAGCCAAGGTGAGACACCCTCCTACGAGCAGTACTTC. The V gene is TRBV3-1 (or the pseudogene TRBV3-2), the J gene TRBJ2-7; no clear D gene. V dropped 1 base and J dropped 0 bases, with 10 bases sitting between them. The germline gives CDR1 LGHDT, CDR2 YNNKEL (reference sequence). CDR3 length: 15 residues.

The chain combines TRBV27 with TRBJ1-5, with a tentative D call TRBD1 (5 bases). This CDR3 is 16 amino acids long. Between the trimmed V and J ends, which lost 7 bases and 5 bases, there was a span of 21 bases. Germline CDR1 is MNHEY and CDR2 is SMNVEV (reference sequence). DNA of the CDR3: TGTGCCAGCACACACCAGAATCCAGAGGGGTATCAGCCCCAGCATTTT. Translated: CASTHQNPEGYQPQHF.

The chain recombines TRBV29-1 with TRBJ2-1; 9 nucleotides align to TRBD1. This CDR3 has 15 amino acids. V dropped 7 bases and J dropped 4; count of bases not matched to a gene: 11. The germline CDR1 and CDR2 sequences are SQVTM and ANQGSEA. The CDR3 region is CSATADRGRYNEQFF. The CDR3 DNA follows: TGCAGCGCAACGGCGGACAGGGGACGGTACAATGAGCAGTTCTTC.

In nucleotides, the CDR3 is TGTGCCAGCAGCCCGTCCGGGACAGGTACAGTATTTGATGGCTACACCTTC. Translating it yields CASSPSGTGTVFDGYTF. J is TRBJ1-2 and V is TRBV3-1 (or the pseudogene TRBV3-2); 8 bases are shared with TRBD1. The CDR3 totals 17 residues. Germline CDR1 and CDR2: LGHDT and YNNKEL (reference sequence). J was trimmed by 6 bases and V by 4 bases; bases with no gene match: 16.

The chain couples TRBV2 to TRBJ2-1, with 10 positions matching TRBD2. The CDR3 has 15 residues. The germline V gene encodes CDR1 SNHLY and CDR2 FYNNEI. V trimming: 9 bases; J trimming: 4 bases; junction bases outside the gene matches: 9. The CDR3 nucleotides are TGTGCCAGAGCCTCGACGACTAGCGGGTACAATGAGCAGTTCTTC. It specifies CARASTTSGYNEQFF. Variable domain in full (rest from reference TRBV2 and TRBJ2-1): EPEVTQTPSHQVTQMGQEVILRCVPISNHLYFYWYRQILGQKVEFLVSFYNNEISEKSEIFDDQFSVERPDGSNFTLKIRSTKLEDSAMYFCARASTTSGYNEQFFGPGTRLTVL.

The chain is built from TRBV5-1 and TRBJ2-7; weak D call: TRBD2 (6 bases). Looked up from germline, CDR1 is SGHRS and CDR2 is YFSETQ. V lost 8 bases and J 1 base, leaving 16 bases between the germline ends. The CDR3 runs 14 residues. CDR3 DNA: TGCGCCAGTAGGCCGTGGGGGGAGTCCTACGAGCAGTACTTC. Its translation is CASRPWGESYEQYF.

The gene calls are TRBV7-2 and TRBJ2-2; TRBD2 might be the D (7 bases). Trimming took off 5 bases at V and 0 bases at J, with 13 bases between the two ends. This CDR3 is 16 amino acids long. Per the germline V gene, CDR1 is SGHTA and CDR2 is FQGNSA. The CDR3 sequence: CASSTGGTANTGELFF. The CDR3 nucleotides are TGTGCCAGCAGCACGGGGGGCACAGCGAACACCGGGGAGCTGTTTTTT.

This sequence joins TRBV3-1 (or the pseudogene TRBV3-2) and TRBJ1-5; the D is unclear. V was trimmed by 4 bases and J by 5 bases, leaving 15 bases between them. The CDR3 is 15 amino acids. Germline V lookup: CDR1 LGHDT, CDR2 YNNKEL (reference sequence). The CDR3 sequence is CASSPGAQAHQPQHF. For the CDR3, the DNA is TGTGCCAGCAGCCCAGGAGCTCAAGCCCATCAGCCCCAGCATTTT.

The chain has TRBV30 and TRBJ2-5; 10 nucleotides line up with TRBD2. The length of the CDR3 is 15 residues. V shed 1 base, J shed 4 bases, and the junction held 6 bases outside the gene matches. CDR1 is GTSNPN and CDR2 is SVGIG in the germline V gene (reference sequence). The CDR3: CAWSDSGGAGETQYF. The CDR3 DNA sequence: TGTGCCTGGAGTGACAGCGGGGGGGCGGGAGAGACCCAGTACTTC.

This chain connects TRBV5-3 to TRBJ2-2, with 8 bases identical to TRBD2. Being an ORF, TRBV5-3 has a function that is uncertain. The ends lost 10 bases at V and 1 base at J; junction bases unmatched: 9. The CDR3 is 15 amino acids. CDR3: CAFSGGRQNTGELFF. In nucleotides, the CDR3 is TGTGCCTTTTCGGGAGGGCGCCAGAACACCGGGGAGCTGTTTTTT.

V gene TRBV7-8 combines with J gene TRBJ2-5, with a possible D match to TRBD1 (5 bases). Trimming took off 1 base at V and 3 bases at J, with 9 bases between the two ends. There are 14 residues in the CDR3. Germline V CDR1 and CDR2: SGHVS, FQNEAQ. CDR3 sequence (DNA): TGTGCCAGCAGCTTAGAGGCCAGGGAAGAGACCCAGTACTTC. It specifies CASSLEAREETQYF.

The chain couples TRBV19 to TRBJ2-3; D call uncertain. V lost 6 bases and J 2 bases, leaving 9 bases between the germline ends. The CDR3 is made up of 13 amino acids. Germline V gene sequence: CDR1 LNHDA, CDR2 SQIVND (reference sequence). The CDR3 DNA sequence: TGTGCCAGTAGAGGACGGACCACAGATACGCAGTATTTT. Amino acids: CASRGRTTDTQYF.

This chain connects TRBV5-1 to TRBJ1-2; 8 bases line up with TRBD1. This CDR3 region has 14 residues. The V segment lost 2 bases and the J segment 6 bases; nucleotides outside the gene matches: 6. Germline CDR1 reads SGHRS; CDR2 reads YFSETQ. CDR3 nucleotide sequence: TGCGCCAGCAGCTTTACAGGGGGGATTAATGGCTACACCTTC. This codes for CASSFTGGINGYTF.

The chain recombines TRBV11-3 with TRBJ2-3; TRBD2 matches at 7 bases. Germline V gives CDR1 SGHNT, CDR2 YENEEA. V shed 1 base, J shed 1 base, and the junction held 5 bases outside the gene matches. CDR3 length: 16 residues. This CDR3 is CASSLGGGRGTDTQYF. In DNA form, the CDR3 reads TGTGCCAGCAGCTTAGGTGGGGGGAGGGGCACAGATACGCAGTATTTT.

This chain joins TRBV30 and TRBJ1-2; TRBD1 aligns across 7 bases. The V gene's germline CDR1 is GTSNPN and CDR2 SVGIG (reference sequence). Germline trimming cut 2 bases from V and 4 bases from J; bases unmatched to any gene: 13. This CDR3 has 16 amino acids. The CDR3 protein is CAWSPNPQGSRYGYTF. CDR3 DNA sequence: TGTGCCTGGAGTCCCAACCCACAGGGGTCCCGCTATGGCTACACCTTC.

This chain joins TRBV24-1 and TRBJ2-2, with a possible D match to TRBD1 (6 bases). Trimming removed 0 bases at V and 6 bases at J, with 13 bases between. The CDR3 is 16 residues long. CDR1 KGHDR and CDR2 SFDVKD come from the germline V gene. Written as DNA, the CDR3 is TGTGCCACCAGTGATTTGCATGGCAGGGGAGCCGGGGAGCTGTTTTTT. Translation: CATSDLHGRGAGELFF.

The chain employs TRBV19 and TRBJ2-1, with D tentatively TRBD1 (5 bases). Germline V CDR1 and CDR2: LNHDA, SQIVND (reference sequence). The V gene lost 6 bases and the J gene lost 4 bases, with 13 bases spanning the gap. This CDR3 region has 14 residues. CDR3 sequence reads: CASSTRTTYNEQFF. The CDR3 DNA follows: TGTGCCAGTAGCACAAGGACAACTTACAATGAGCAGTTCTTC.

This clone was counted a few times. V usage is TRBV6-1 and J usage is TRBJ1-2, with 10 positions matching TRBD1. Germline V lookup: CDR1 MNHNS, CDR2 SASEGT. The CDR3 runs 17 residues. Trimming removed 4 bases from V and 0 bases from J; junction bases left unmatched: 8. CDR3 bases: TGTGCCAGCAGTGTCCGGGACAGGGGAATGGCTAACTATGGCTACACCTTC. Translated: CASSVRDRGMANYGYTF.

The chain couples TRBV7-3 to TRBJ2-7, with 12 bases aligning to TRBD2. Trimming removed 3 bases from V and 4 bases from J; junction bases left unmatched: 13. This CDR3 is 18 amino acids long. Germline V gene lookup returns CDR1 SGHTA and CDR2 FQGTGA. DNA of the CDR3: TGTGCCAGCAGCTTGATCACACTAGCGGGAGGAACCCTTTACGAGCAGTACGTC. Its translation is CASSLITLAGGTLYEQYV.

V and J are TRBV7-3 and TRBJ2-5; the match to TRBD2 covers 11 bases. CDR1 and CDR2 (germline): SGHTA, FQGTGA. Trimming cost V 5 bases and J 2 bases; bases outside gene matches: 4. The CDR3 spans 15 residues. Here the CDR3 DNA reads TGTGCCAGCAGCACGGGACTAGCGGAACAAGAGACCCAGTACTTC. Translating it yields CASSTGLAEQETQYF. Variable domain in full (rest from reference TRBV7-3 and TRBJ2-5): GAGVSQTPSNKVTEKGKYVELRCDPISGHTALYWYRQSLGQGPEFLIYFQGTGAADDSGLPNDRFFAVRPEGSVSTLKIQRTERGDSAVYLCASSTGLAEQETQYFGPGTRLLVL.

This rearrangement joins TRBV7-8 to TRBJ1-2, with a weak D call TRBD1 (6 bases). Trimming stripped 5 bases from V and 4 bases from J, with 17 bases between. This CDR3 contains 15 residues. Germline CDR1 and CDR2: SGHVS and FQNEAQ. CDR3 in DNA: TGTGCCAGCAGCCCGGGGCACAGGGTTATCTATGGCTACACCTTC. It specifies CASSPGHRVIYGYTF.